Presented here are 13 T cell receptor beta chains from one specimen sequenced in a study of blood T cell repertoires in COVID-19. Measured with immunoSEQ multiplex PCR; TCRdb has only the in-frame clones, and not every one. Counted here are almost 300,000 clones, more than 75% occurring once; the ten biggest clones make up about 1.2%. The specimen was peripheral blood. The source of these receptors is a man in his 70s with acute or convalescent COVID-19.

The chain employs TRBV25-1 and TRBJ2-6; 7 nucleotides align to TRBD2. CDR1 and CDR2 from the germline V gene are MGHDK and SYGVNS. The CDR3 is 15 residues long. The ends lost 5 bases at V and 7 bases at J; junction bases unmatched: 8. The chain's CDR3 is CASSPTSPRANVLTF. Written as DNA, the CDR3 is TGTGCCAGCAGTCCGACTAGCCCGCGTGCCAACGTCCTGACTTTC.

The rearrangement uses TRBV7-2 and TRBJ1-5; D unresolved. The length of the CDR3 is 14 residues. V lost 5 bases and J 3 bases, leaving 11 bases between the germline ends. Germline-derived CDR1 and CDR2 are SGHTA and FQGNSA. CDR3 loop: CASSPGSYNQPQHF. Written as DNA, the CDR3 is TGTGCCAGCAGCCCTGGCAGTTACAATCAGCCCCAGCATTTT.

This sequence joins TRBV6-2 or TRBV6-3 and TRBJ1-1; possible D gene TRBD1, 5 bases. Trimming shortened V by 0 bases and J by 1 base, and 15 bases separated the two germline ends. The length of the CDR3 is 17 residues. Germline loops: CDR1 MNHEY, CDR2 SVGEGT. CDR3 residues: CASSYSHRRGSNTEAFF. The CDR3 DNA reads as TGTGCCAGCAGTTACTCGCACAGGCGGGGGTCGAACACTGAAGCTTTCTTT.

The chain joins TRBV9 to TRBJ1-3; no clear D. Trimming took 1 base from V and 2 from J, leaving 13 bases between them. The CDR3 covers 16 residues. Germline CDR1 reads SGDLS; CDR2 reads YYNGEE. The CDR3 here is CASSVTAGSPGNTIYF. The CDR3 DNA sequence: TGTGCCAGCAGCGTAACGGCGGGGTCCCCTGGAAACACCATATATTTT.

V and J are TRBV19 and TRBJ2-1; 9 bases are shared with TRBD1. The CDR3 covers 15 residues. Germline CDR1 is LNHDA and CDR2 is SQIVND (reference sequence). V lost 11 bases, J lost 0 bases, and 8 bases stayed unmatched. The DNA of the CDR3 is TGTGCCTCTAGGACAGGGGCCAGCTCCTACAATGAGCAGTTCTTC. Protein: CASRTGASSYNEQFF.

The rearrangement uses TRBV6-2 or TRBV6-3 and TRBJ1-6, with D perhaps TRBD1 (5 bases). The V end was cut by 2 bases, the J end by 10 bases, with 15 bases between. CDR3 length: 15 amino acids. CDR1 MNHEY and CDR2 SVGEGT come from the germline V gene. The CDR3 DNA follows: TGTGCCAGCAGTTACCTCGGACATTCGGGCTCACCCCTCCACTTT. Its translation is CASSYLGHSGSPLHF.

This chain uses TRBV12-3 or TRBV12-4 with TRBJ1-2, with D perhaps TRBD1 (5 bases). Between the trimmed V and J ends, which lost 6 bases and 1 base, there was a span of 6 bases. There are 12 residues in the CDR3. The chain's CDR3 is CASRGLNYGYTF. CDR3 DNA sequence: TGTGCCAGCAGGGGACTTAACTATGGCTACACCTTC.

This chain joins TRBV11-2 and TRBJ2-3; 14 bases agree with TRBD2. Germline-derived CDR1 and CDR2 are SGHAT and FQNNGV. J was trimmed by 4 bases and V by 4 bases; bases with no gene match: 4. CDR3 length equals 16 residues. For the CDR3, the DNA is TGTGCCAGCAGCTGGACTAGCGGGGGGTCGGCAGATACGCAGTATTTT. This gives the protein CASSWTSGGSADTQYF.

This clone was recorded a few times. This chain links TRBV5-4 with TRBJ2-1; tentative D call: TRBD2 (7 bases). Trimming removed 1 base from V and 2 bases from J, with 13 bases in between. CDR3 length: 16 residues. The V gene's germline CDR1 is SGHNT and CDR2 YYREEE (reference sequence). CDR3: CASSLPGGLTYNEQFF. The CDR3 nucleotides are TGTGCCAGCAGCTTGCCCGGGGGGCTGACCTACAATGAGCAGTTCTTC.

The chain employs TRBV10-3 and TRBJ1-1, with 8 bases that match TRBD1. Germline CDR1 reads ENHRY; CDR2 reads SYGVKD. The CDR3 consists of 15 residues. Trimming cost V 6 bases and J 1 base; bases outside gene matches: 7. The CDR3 coding sequence is TGTGCCATCAGCCGAGACAGGGGCGGGAACACTGAAGCTTTCTTT. Its protein is CAISRDRGGNTEAFF.

This chain connects TRBV5-4 to TRBJ2-7; D possibly corresponds to TRBD2 (6 bases). The germline V gene encodes CDR1 SGHNT and CDR2 YYREEE (reference sequence). V dropped 0 bases and J dropped 3 bases, with 16 bases sitting between them. This CDR3 has 16 residues. CDR3 residues: CASSLAGGPKIYEQYF. In DNA form, the CDR3 reads TGTGCCAGCAGCTTGGCCGGGGGACCCAAGATCTACGAGCAGTACTTC.

The genes are TRBV24-1 and TRBJ2-7, with 8 bases that match TRBD1. Per germline, CDR1 KGHDR and CDR2 SFDVKD. With V trimmed by 8 bases and J by 3 bases, 5 bases remained unmatched. The CDR3 is made up of 13 amino acids. CDR3 loop: CATKTGVFYEQYF. CDR3 DNA: TGTGCCACCAAGACAGGGGTGTTCTACGAGCAGTACTTC.

The chain couples TRBV11-2 to TRBJ2-1; the match to TRBD1 covers 8 bases. The CDR3 extends over 15 amino acids. Germline assignment: CDR1 SGHAT and CDR2 FQNNGV. J gave up 2 bases and V 7 bases, and 7 bases lay outside the gene matches. In DNA form, the CDR3 reads TGTGCCAGCAATAGTCAGGGGGCCCCCTACAATGAGCAGTTCTTC. Protein product: CASNSQGAPYNEQFF.